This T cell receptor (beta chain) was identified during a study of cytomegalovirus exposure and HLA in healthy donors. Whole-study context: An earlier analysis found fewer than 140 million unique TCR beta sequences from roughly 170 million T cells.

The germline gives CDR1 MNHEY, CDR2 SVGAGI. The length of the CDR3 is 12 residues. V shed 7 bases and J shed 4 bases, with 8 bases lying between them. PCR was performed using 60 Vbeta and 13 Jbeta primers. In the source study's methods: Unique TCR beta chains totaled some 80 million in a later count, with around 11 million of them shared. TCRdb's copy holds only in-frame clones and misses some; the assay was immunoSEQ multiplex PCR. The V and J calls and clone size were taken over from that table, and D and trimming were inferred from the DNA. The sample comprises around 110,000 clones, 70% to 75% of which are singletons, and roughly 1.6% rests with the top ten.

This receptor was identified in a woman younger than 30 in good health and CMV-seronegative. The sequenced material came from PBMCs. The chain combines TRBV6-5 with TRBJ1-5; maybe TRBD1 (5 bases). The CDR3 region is CASKEGNQPQHF. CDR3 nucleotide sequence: TGTGCCAGCAAGGAGGGGAATCAGCCCCAGCATTTT.